A single sample gave rise to the 2 T cell receptor beta chains below, sequenced in a study of CD8+ T cells in alopecia areata. Sequencing used cDNA as its template, made by extracting RNA and reverse transcribing it. Sequenced by immunoSEQ multiplex PCR; TCRdb stores in-frame clones only, minus some. The sample holds around 300,000 clones, and no clone turns up only once. Markers including CD4, CD8alpha, NKG2D and NKG2ACE guided sorting of pooled cutaneous lymph node cells. The sequenced sample consisted of CD4+ T cells sorted from a lymph node. Receptors originate from a C3H/HeJ mouse with alopecia areata. For this mouse line, the MHC haplotype is H2-k.

This clone turned up a few times. Gene names denote mouse genes. With the read ending 3 residues before the CDR3 end, the germline J gene is used to fill in that end. V usage is TRBV19 and J usage is TRBJ1-6; TRBD1 agrees at 11 bases. TRBJ1-6 counts as an open reading frame of uncertain function. With V trimmed by 2 bases and J by 3 bases, 1 base remained unmatched. Germline V gene sequence: CDR1 FNHDT, CDR2 SITEND (reference sequence). There are 16 residues in the CDR3. The CDR3 sequence is CASSMGTGGYNSPLYF. The CDR3 DNA, read in part, is TGTGCCAGCAGTATGGGGACAGGGGGCTATAATTCGCCC.

This clone was counted only a few times. The gene names here belong to mouse. The sequenced fragment ends 4 residues before the CDR3 boundary, so the rest is inferred from the germline J gene. The rearrangement uses TRBV19 and TRBJ2-3, with D possibly matching TRBD1 (5 bases). The V and J ends lost 5 bases and 0 bases respectively, with 10 bases between them. Germline CDR1 is FNHDT and CDR2 is SITEND (reference sequence). The CDR3 runs 14 residues. The CDR3 sequence is CASRDTTSAETLYF. The CDR3 DNA, read in part, is TGTGCCAGCAGGGACACCACTAGTGCAGAA.